Listed below are T cell receptor beta chains from one sample, sequenced in a study of Ad26.COV2.S vaccination and SARS-CoV-2 variants. Profiling relied on immunoSEQ multiplex PCR, and the TCRdb table lists in-frame clones only, not all of them. The sample gives roughly 410,000 clones, 83% of which show up once; almost 7.5% is in the top ten. The input for sequencing was peripheral blood, taken in a trial of Ad26.COV2.S vaccine versus placebo. The receptors stem from a person aged 18-65 years who received the Ad26.COV2.S COVID-19 vaccine or a placebo. CDR3s include the opening cysteine and the closing phenylalanine or tryptophan. Fields, in order: J gene, D gene, V gene, CDR3 protein, CDR3 DNA. A D gene is named only where the DNA matches it firmly.

J: TRBJ2-5
D: .
V: TRBV7-9
CDR3: CASSPVGSKETQYF
DNA: TGTGCCAGCAGCCCCGTAGGTAGCAAAGAGACCCAGTACTTC

J: TRBJ1-1
D: TRBD1
V: TRBV4-1
CDR3: CASSQAGQGRRNREAFF
DNA: TGCGCCAGCAGCCAAGCCGGACAGGGCCGTCGAAACAGAGAAGCTTTCTTT

J: TRBJ2-3
D: .
V: TRBV6-1
CDR3: CASSERALSSTDTQYF
DNA: TGTGCCAGCAGTGAAAGGGCGTTATCGAGCACAGATACGCAGTATTTT

J: TRBJ2-3
D: .
V: TRBV7-9
CDR3: CASPPMGGRTDTQYF
DNA: TGTGCCAGCCCCCCAATGGGGGGGCGCACAGATACGCAGTATTTT

J: TRBJ1-4
D: .
V: TRBV7-9
CDR3: CASSLNGWGEKLFF
DNA: TGTGCCAGCAGCTTAAACGGCTGGGGCGAAAAACTGTTTTTT

J: TRBJ1-2
D: .
V: TRBV2
CDR3: CASSDYNRGHGYTF
DNA: TGTGCCAGCAGTGATTATAACCGGGGGCATGGCTACACCTTC

J: TRBJ2-7
D: TRBD1
V: TRBV7-2
CDR3: CASSWTGDEQYF
DNA: TGTGCCAGCAGCTGGACAGGTGACGAGCAGTACTTC

J: TRBJ2-3
D: .
V: TRBV7-2
CDR3: CASSLARRGGRTDTQYF
DNA: TGTGCCAGCAGCTTAGCGCGTAGGGGGGGCCGAACAGATACGCAGTATTTT

J: TRBJ2-5
D: TRBD2
V: TRBV18
CDR3: CASSPDTGGTQYF
DNA: TGTGCCAGCTCACCCGACACGGGGGGGACCCAGTACTTC

J: TRBJ2-5
D: .
V: TRBV11-1
CDR3: CASSPGVQETQYF
DNA: TGTGCCAGCAGCCCAGGGGTCCAAGAGACCCAGTACTTC

J: TRBJ1-1
D: .
V: TRBV2
CDR3: CASGGGKNTEAFF
DNA: TGTGCCAGCGGTGGCGGAAAGAACACTGAAGCTTTCTTT